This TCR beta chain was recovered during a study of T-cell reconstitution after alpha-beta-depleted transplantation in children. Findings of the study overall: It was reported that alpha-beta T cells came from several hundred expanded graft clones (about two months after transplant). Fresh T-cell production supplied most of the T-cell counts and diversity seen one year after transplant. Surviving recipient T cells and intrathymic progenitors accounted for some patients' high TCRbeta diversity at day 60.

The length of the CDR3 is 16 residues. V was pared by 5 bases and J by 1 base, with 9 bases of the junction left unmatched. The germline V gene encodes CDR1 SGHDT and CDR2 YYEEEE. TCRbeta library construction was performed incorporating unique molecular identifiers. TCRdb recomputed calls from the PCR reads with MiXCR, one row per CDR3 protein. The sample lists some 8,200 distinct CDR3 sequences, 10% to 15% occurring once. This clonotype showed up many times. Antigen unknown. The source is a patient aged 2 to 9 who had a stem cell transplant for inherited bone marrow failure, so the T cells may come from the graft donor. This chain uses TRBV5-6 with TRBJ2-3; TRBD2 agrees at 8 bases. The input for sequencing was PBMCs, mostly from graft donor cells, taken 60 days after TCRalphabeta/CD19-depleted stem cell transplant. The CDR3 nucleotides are TGTGCCAGCAGGGAAACTAGCGGTCTGCGCACAGATACGCAGTATTTT. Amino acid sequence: CASRETSGLRTDTQYF.